Listed below are T cell receptor beta chains from one sample, sequenced in a study of CD8 T cells in ankylosing spondylitis. TCRdb passed the 5' RACE reads through MiXCR, listing each CDR3 protein once. This sample has approximately 31,000 distinct CDR3 sequences, with about 30% found just once. Sample: synovial fluid, either unsorted or a sorted T cell fraction (not recorded which). The receptor source for this set is a male donor with ankylosing spondylitis. CDR3s include the opening cysteine and the closing phenylalanine or tryptophan. A D gene is named only where the DNA matches it firmly. Size values are once, few and many counts, or a class for expanded clones, and some rows have none.

TRBV20-1	NA	NA	TRBJ2-1	CSAREPNPEQFF	TGCAGTGCTAGAGAGCCCAATCCGGAGCAGTTCTTC
TRBV7-2	many	NA	TRBJ1-2	CASSFSAGSRYGYTF	TGTGCCAGCAGCTTCTCGGCAGGGAGTCGCTATGGCTACACCTTC
TRBV25-1	NA	NA	TRBJ1-1	CASTPPGDSNTEAFF	TGTGCCAGCACCCCTCCCGGGGACTCGAACACTGAAGCTTTCTTT
TRBV7-8	NA	NA	TRBJ2-3	CASSSLFRTQYF	TGTGCCAGCAGCTCCCTCTTCCGTACGCAGTATTTT
TRBV29-1	many	NA	TRBJ2-3	CSVERWGEVTDTQYF	TGCAGCGTTGAAAGGTGGGGGGAGGTTACAGATACGCAGTATTTT
TRBV14	many	NA	TRBJ2-5	CASSQLRTRAETQYF	TGTGCCAGCAGCCAACTCCGGACCCGGGCAGAGACCCAGTACTTC
TRBV28	NA	TRBD1	TRBJ2-3	CASSTPGTGAFLPITDTQYF	TGTGCCAGCAGTACCCCCGGGACAGGAGCCTTCCTTCCTATCACAGATACGCAGTATTTT
TRBV27	NA	NA	TRBJ1-1	CASKLGKNTEAFF	TGTGCCAGCAAGTTGGGAAAGAACACTGAAGCTTTCTTT
TRBV3-1	few	TRBD2	TRBJ2-1	CASSFRGGREQFF	TGTGCCAGCAGCTTCCGGGGGGGTAGAGAGCAGTTCTTC
TRBV6-1	NA	TRBD2	TRBJ2-1	CASSNLADYNEQFF	TGTGCCAGCAGTAATCTAGCGGATTACAATGAGCAGTTCTTC
TRBV10-1	few	NA	TRBJ2-1	CASSQDSTYNEQFF	TGCGCCAGCAGTCAGGACAGTACCTACAATGAGCAGTTCTTC
TRBV5-1	few	NA	TRBJ1-5	CASSLDEGGQPQHF	TGCGCCAGCAGCTTGGATGAGGGAGGACAGCCCCAGCATTTT
TRBV7-8	many	NA	TRBJ2-5	CASSLAESGSQETQYF	TGTGCCAGCAGCTTAGCGGAGAGTGGGTCACAAGAGACCCAGTACTTC
TRBV6-4	few	NA	TRBJ2-3	CASSTGDTDTQYF	TGTGCCAGCAGTACAGGAGACACAGATACGCAGTATTTT
TRBV24-1	NA	NA	TRBJ1-2	CATSDLASGGGYTF	TGTGCCACCAGTGATTTGGCCTCTGGGGGCGGCTACACCTTC
TRBV10-2	NA	NA	TRBJ2-1	CASSELDSESYNEQFF	TGCGCCAGCAGTGAGCTGGACAGCGAGTCCTACAATGAGCAGTTCTTC
TRBV20-1	NA	TRBD2	TRBJ2-3	CSARAGLAEWDRAQYF	TGCAGTGCTAGAGCGGGACTAGCGGAGTGGGATCGGGCGCAGTATTTT
TRBV10-3	NA	NA	TRBJ1-5	CAISESRENQPQHF	TGTGCCATCAGTGAGTCGAGGGAGAACCAGCCCCAGCATTTT
TRBV15	medium-sized	TRBD2	TRBJ2-5	CATSGGGSGSETQYF	TGTGCCACCAGCGGGGGCGGCAGCGGGAGTGAGACCCAGTACTTC
TRBV7-9	NA	NA	TRBJ1-2	CASSIYGYTF	TGTGCCAGCTCTATATATGGCTACACCTTC
TRBV5-5	NA	NA	TRBJ1-4	CASSLQGTNEKLFF	TGTGCCAGCAGCTTGCAGGGTACTAATGAAAAACTGTTTTTT
TRBV29-1	few	NA	TRBJ1-2	CSVHGTDHYGYTF	TGCAGCGTCCATGGGACGGACCACTATGGCTACACCTTC
TRBV7-9	NA	NA	TRBJ1-6	CASSVFLVGEDSPLHF	TGTGCCAGCAGCGTATTCTTGGTAGGGGAGGATTCACCCCTCCACTTT
TRBV30	NA	TRBD2	TRBJ2-3	CARGESTDTQYF	TGTGCCCGGGGGGAGAGCACAGATACGCAGTATTTT
TRBV5-8	NA	NA	TRBJ2-7	CASFDSSLPEQYF	TGTGCCAGTTTTGACAGCTCTCTGCCCGAGCAGTACTTC
TRBV27	few	TRBD1	TRBJ2-1	CASSPRVGQSSYNEQFF	TGTGCCAGCAGTCCACGGGTGGGACAGAGCTCCTACAATGAGCAGTTCTTC
TRBV13	medium-sized	NA	TRBJ2-1	CASSFEGENNEQFF	TGTGCCAGCAGCTTCGAGGGCGAAAACAATGAGCAGTTCTTC
TRBV24-1	many	TRBD2	TRBJ2-1	CATSVPGLATYNEQFF	TGTGCCACCAGCGTTCCGGGACTAGCGACCTACAATGAGCAGTTCTTC
TRBV9	few	TRBD2	TRBJ2-7	CASSEDYGTTFEQYF	TGTGCCAGCAGCGAAGATTACGGGACTACCTTTGAGCAGTACTTC
TRBV24-1	many	TRBD2	TRBJ2-3	CATSQTGTSGRYTDTQYF	TGTGCCACCAGTCAAACCGGGACTAGCGGGAGATACACAGATACGCAGTATTTT
TRBV29-1	NA	NA	TRBJ2-1	CSVLLPGAAYNEQFF	TGCAGCGTCTTGTTACCGGGGGCAGCCTACAATGAGCAGTTCTTC
TRBV10-3	few	NA	TRBJ1-1	CAISESLTGNTEAFF	TGTGCCATCAGTGAGTCGCTGACAGGGAACACTGAAGCTTTCTTT
TRBV10-1	few	TRBD2	TRBJ2-1	CASRPGLAGYNEQFF	TGCGCCAGTAGACCGGGACTAGCGGGATACAATGAGCAGTTCTTC
TRBV20-1	many	TRBD2	TRBJ2-2	CSARVAGEVGELFF	TGCAGTGCTAGAGTAGCGGGAGAGGTCGGGGAGCTGTTTTTT
TRBV4-1	many	NA	TRBJ2-1	CASSPRGASSSYNEQFF	TGCGCCAGCAGCCCCCGAGGGGCTTCCAGCTCCTACAATGAGCAGTTCTTC
TRBV11-2	many	NA	TRBJ2-1	CASSLWTSYNEQFF	TGTGCCAGCAGCTTATGGACCTCCTACAATGAGCAGTTCTTC
TRBV24-1	few	NA	TRBJ2-7	CATSDPSGPSSYEQYF	TGTGCCACCAGTGATCCATCCGGGCCGAGCTCCTACGAGCAGTACTTC
TRBV3-1	few	NA	TRBJ2-1	CASSLGGGALYNEQFF	TGTGCCAGCAGCCTTGGGGGAGGTGCTCTCTACAATGAGCAGTTCTTC
TRBV11-2	medium-sized	TRBD2	TRBJ2-7	CASSLGRGLAYEQYF	TGTGCCAGCAGCTTAGGCCGGGGACTAGCCTACGAGCAGTACTTC
TRBV20-1	NA	NA	TRBJ1-1	CSADQGGTEAFF	TGCAGTGCAGACCAGGGAGGAACTGAAGCTTTCTTT